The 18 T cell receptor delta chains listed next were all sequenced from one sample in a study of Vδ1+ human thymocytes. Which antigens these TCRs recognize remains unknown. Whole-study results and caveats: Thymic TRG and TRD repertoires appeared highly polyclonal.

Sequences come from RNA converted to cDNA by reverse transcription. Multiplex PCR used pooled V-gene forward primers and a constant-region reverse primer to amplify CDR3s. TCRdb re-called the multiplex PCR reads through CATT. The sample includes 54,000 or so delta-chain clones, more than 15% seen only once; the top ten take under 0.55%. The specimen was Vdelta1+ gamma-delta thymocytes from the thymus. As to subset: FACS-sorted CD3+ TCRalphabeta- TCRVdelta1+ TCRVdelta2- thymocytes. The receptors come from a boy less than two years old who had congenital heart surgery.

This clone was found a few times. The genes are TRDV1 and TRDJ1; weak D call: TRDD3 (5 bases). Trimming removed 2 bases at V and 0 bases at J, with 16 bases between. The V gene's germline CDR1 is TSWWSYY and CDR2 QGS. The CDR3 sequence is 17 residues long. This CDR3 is CALGEDAGTLYTDKLIF. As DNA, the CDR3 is TGTGCTCTTGGGGAAGACGCGGGGACCCTGTACACCGATAAACTCATCTTT.

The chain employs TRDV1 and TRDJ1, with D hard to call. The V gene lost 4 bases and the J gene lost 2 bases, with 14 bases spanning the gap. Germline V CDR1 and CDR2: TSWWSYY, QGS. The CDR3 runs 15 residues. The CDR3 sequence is CALGGPGCKTDKLIF. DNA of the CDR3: TGTGCTCTTGGGGGCCCGGGTTGTAAAACCGATAAACTCATCTTT.

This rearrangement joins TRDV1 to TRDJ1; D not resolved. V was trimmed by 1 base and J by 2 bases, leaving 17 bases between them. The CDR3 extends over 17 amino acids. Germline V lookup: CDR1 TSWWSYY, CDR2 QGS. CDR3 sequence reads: CALGEPPDPSRTDKLIF. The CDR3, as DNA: TGTGCTCTTGGGGAACCTCCCGACCCGTCGAGGACCGATAAACTCATCTTT.

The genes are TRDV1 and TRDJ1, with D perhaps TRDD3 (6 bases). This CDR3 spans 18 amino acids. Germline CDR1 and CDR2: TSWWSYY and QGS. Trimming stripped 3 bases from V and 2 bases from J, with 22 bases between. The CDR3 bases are TGTGCTCTTGGGGAGGGGGACCGCGGCCGCATACGAACCGATAAACTCATCTTT. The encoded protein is CALGEGDRGRIRTDKLIF.

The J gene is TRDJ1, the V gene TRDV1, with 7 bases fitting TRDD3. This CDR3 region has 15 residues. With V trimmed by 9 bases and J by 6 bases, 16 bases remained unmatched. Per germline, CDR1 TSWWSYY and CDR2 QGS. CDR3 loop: CALLLIPGISHKLIF. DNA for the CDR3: TGTGCTCTCCTATTAATCCCGGGGATATCCCATAAACTCATCTTT.

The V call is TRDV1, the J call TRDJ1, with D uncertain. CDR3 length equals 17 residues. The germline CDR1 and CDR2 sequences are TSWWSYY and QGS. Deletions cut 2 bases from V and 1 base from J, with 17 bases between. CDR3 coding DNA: TGTGCTCTTGGGGAAATTCTACGCCATAACCCCACCGATAAACTCATCTTT. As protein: CALGEILRHNPTDKLIF.

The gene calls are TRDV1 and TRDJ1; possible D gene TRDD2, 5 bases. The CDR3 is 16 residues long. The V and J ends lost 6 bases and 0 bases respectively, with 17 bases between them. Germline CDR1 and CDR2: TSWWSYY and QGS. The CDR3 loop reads CALGGPITYDTDKLIF. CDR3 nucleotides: TGTGCTCTTGGAGGCCCGATAACCTACGACACCGATAAACTCATCTTT.

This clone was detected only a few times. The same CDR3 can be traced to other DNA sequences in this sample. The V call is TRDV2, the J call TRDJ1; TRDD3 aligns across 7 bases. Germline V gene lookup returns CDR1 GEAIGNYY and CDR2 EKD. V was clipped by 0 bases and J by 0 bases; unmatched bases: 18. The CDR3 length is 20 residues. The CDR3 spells CACDTSERTGDKRNTDKLIF. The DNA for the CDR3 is TGTGCCTGTGACACCTCAGAACGTACTGGGGATAAGCGAAACACCGATAAACTCATCTTT.

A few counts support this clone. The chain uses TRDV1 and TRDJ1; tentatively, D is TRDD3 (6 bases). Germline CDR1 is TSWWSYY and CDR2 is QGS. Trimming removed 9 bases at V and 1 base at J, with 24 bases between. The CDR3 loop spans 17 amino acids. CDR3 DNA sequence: TGTGCTCTGGGGCACTTCCCGGGATATAAGGGCACCGATAAACTCATCTTT. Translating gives CALGHFPGYKGTDKLIF.

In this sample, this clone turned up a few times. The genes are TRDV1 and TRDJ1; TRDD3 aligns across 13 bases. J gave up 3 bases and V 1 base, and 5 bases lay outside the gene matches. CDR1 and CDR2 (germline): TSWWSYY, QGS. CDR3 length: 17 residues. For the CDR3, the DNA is TGTGCTCTTGGGGAACGTACTGGGGGATACGCAGCCGATAAACTCATCTTT. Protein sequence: CALGERTGGYAADKLIF.

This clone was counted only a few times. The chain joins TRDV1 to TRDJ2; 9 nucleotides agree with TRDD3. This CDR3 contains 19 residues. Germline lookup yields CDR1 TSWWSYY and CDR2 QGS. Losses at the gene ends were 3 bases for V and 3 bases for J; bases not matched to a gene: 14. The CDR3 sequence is CALGEGSPLGDLMTAQLFF. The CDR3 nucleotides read TGTGCTCTTGGGGAGGGATCCCCACTGGGGGACCTTATGACAGCACAACTCTTCTTT.

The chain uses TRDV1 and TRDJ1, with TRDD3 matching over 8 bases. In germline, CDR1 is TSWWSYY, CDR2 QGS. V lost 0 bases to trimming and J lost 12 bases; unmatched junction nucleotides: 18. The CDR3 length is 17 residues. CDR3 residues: CALGELSPHFRTGGFIF. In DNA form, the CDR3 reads TGTGCTCTTGGGGAACTCAGCCCACATTTCCGTACTGGGGGGTTCATCTTT.

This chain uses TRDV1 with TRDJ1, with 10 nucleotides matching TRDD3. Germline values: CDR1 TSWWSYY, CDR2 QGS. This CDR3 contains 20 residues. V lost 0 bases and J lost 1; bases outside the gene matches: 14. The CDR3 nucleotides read TGTGCTCTTGGGGAACTAGCGACTTCCGACTGGGGGATTGGCACCGATAAACTCATCTTT. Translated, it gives CALGELATSDWGIGTDKLIF.

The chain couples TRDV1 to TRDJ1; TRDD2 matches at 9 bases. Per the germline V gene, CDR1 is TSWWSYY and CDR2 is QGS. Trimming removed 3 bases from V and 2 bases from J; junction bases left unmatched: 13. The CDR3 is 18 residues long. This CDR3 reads CALGDPLPTLLDTDKLIF. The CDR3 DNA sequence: TGTGCTCTTGGGGACCCCCTTCCTACCCTACTGGATACCGATAAACTCATCTTT.

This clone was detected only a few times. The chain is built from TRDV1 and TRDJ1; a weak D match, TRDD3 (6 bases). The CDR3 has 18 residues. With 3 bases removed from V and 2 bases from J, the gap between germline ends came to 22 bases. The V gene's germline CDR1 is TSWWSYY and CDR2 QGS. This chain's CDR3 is CALGDPRGARGRTDKLIF. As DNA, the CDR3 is TGTGCTCTTGGGGACCCTCGTGGGGCCCGGGGGAGGACCGATAAACTCATCTTT.

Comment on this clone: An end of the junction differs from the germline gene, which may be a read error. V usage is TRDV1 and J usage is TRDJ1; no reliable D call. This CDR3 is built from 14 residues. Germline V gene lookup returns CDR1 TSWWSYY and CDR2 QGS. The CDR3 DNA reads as TGTGCTCTTGGGGAAGGAAACCCTTACGATGAACTCATCTTT. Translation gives CALGEGNPYDELIF.

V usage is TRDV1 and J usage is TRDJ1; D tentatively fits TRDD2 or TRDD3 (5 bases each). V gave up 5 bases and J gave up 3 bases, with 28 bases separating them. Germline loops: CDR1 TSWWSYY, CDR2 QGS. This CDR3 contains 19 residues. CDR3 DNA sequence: TGTGCTCTTGGGAGGATTACCTTCTTCAGGGAGCTGGGAGCCGATAAACTCATCTTT. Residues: CALGRITFFRELGADKLIF.

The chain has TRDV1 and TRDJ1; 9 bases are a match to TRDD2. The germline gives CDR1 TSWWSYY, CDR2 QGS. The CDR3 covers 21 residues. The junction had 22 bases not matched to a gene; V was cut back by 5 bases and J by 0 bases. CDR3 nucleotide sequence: TGTGCTCTTGGGAGGGCCTTCCTACGGATCCTGGGGTCCCAATACACCGATAAACTCATCTTT. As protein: CALGRAFLRILGSQYTDKLIF.